The source of this TCR beta chain is a study of early T cells in non-severe SARS-CoV-2 infection. Study background: Whole-blood bulk RNA, unsorted, was sequenced, and chains were unpaired. Overall study results and limits: Anti-spike CD8 specificities were favored by VDJdb matching, whose results missed private and CD4 specificities.

A note on this clonotype: Antigen unknown.

Each single cDNA molecule received a unique molecular identifier. TCRdb passed the 5' RACE reads through MiXCR, listing each CDR3 protein once. The sample shows about 57,000 distinct CDR3 sequences, roughly 9.7% of them seen only once. The ends were cut back, 3 bases at V and 1 base at J, with 10 bases in the middle. Germline CDR1 is SGHNT and CDR2 is YYREEE (reference sequence). The CDR3 sequence is 14 residues long. V usage is TRBV5-4 and J usage is TRBJ2-5; D possibly corresponds to TRBD2 (6 bases). The clonotype comes from an adult who was a healthcare worker with PCR-confirmed SARS-CoV-2 infection or an uninfected control (not recorded which). Material for sequencing was whole blood. Written as DNA, the CDR3 is TGTGCCAGCAGCTCCGGGGGATTCCAAGAGACCCAGTACTTC. It yields the protein CASSSGGFQETQYF.